This T cell receptor (beta chain) appears in the sequencing data of a study of CD4 T cells in relation to SARS-CoV-2 and coronaviruses. Looking at the study overall: PBMCs were cultured with antigen for roughly 10 days before TCR beta sequencing. Controls used an HIV-1 Nef peptide pool or no peptide.

The unexposed donors gave CD4+ T cells in about 2011-2018, prior to COVID-19. Isolation of CD4+ T cells took place after nine to ten days in culture. Cultures received half-medium IL-2 refreshes on days 3 and 7. Remarks on this clone: Its matching antigen is unknown.

The study's findings and limits: No donor gave both pre-pandemic and post-infection samples.

The CDR3 runs 16 residues. V shed 4 bases and J shed 2 bases, with 16 bases lying between them. Germline V gene lookup returns CDR1 PRHDT and CDR2 FYEKMQ (reference sequence). Only in-frame clones appear in the TCRdb table, and some are missing; sequencing was by immunoSEQ multiplex PCR. Of roughly 20,000 clones in the sample, over 70% are singletons; the top ten hold 20% to 25%. The clonotype was recovered from a human donor in good health. J is TRBJ2-3 and V is TRBV13, with a possible D match to TRBD2 (6 bases). The sample consisted of CD4+ T cells from PBMCs, cultured in vitro. CDR3 bases: TGTGCCAGCAGCTCCGGAGGGATGGTCACCACAGATACGCAGTATTTT. Encoded protein: CASSSGGMVTTDTQYF.